This T cell receptor (beta chain) was identified during a study of molecular identifiers for immune sequencing clone quantification. This clonotype has a count of ten or more. Its antigen is not identified. V lost 2 bases and J lost 6, with 11 bases in between. The CDR3 totals 13 residues. CDR1 is MNHEY and CDR2 is SVGAGI in the germline V gene. TCR libraries were built in bulk with a published protocol and specific TCR primers. TCRdb used MiXCR to reprocess the PCR reads, holding one entry per CDR3 protein. Of tens of thousands of distinct CDR3 sequences listed, around 17% are singletons. Naive CD8 T cells were FACS-sorted by CD8+CD4-CCR7+CD45RA+ markers. Findings of the study overall: Highly expanded clone sizes could be underestimated through barcode sharing by identical TCR molecules.

This receptor was obtained from a human donor in good health. Some libraries in this study had Jurkat cell RNA spiked in. The sequenced material came from naive CD8+ T cells from blood, with Jurkat cell RNA spiked in. This sample's subset: FACS-sorted CD8+CD4-CCR7+CD45RA+ naive T cells. The rearrangement uses TRBV6-5 and TRBJ2-7; weak D call: TRBD1 (6 bases). CDR3 DNA sequence: TGTGCCAGCAGTTACGGTGGGGGCGCCGAGCAGTACTTC. Protein: CASSYGGGAEQYF.